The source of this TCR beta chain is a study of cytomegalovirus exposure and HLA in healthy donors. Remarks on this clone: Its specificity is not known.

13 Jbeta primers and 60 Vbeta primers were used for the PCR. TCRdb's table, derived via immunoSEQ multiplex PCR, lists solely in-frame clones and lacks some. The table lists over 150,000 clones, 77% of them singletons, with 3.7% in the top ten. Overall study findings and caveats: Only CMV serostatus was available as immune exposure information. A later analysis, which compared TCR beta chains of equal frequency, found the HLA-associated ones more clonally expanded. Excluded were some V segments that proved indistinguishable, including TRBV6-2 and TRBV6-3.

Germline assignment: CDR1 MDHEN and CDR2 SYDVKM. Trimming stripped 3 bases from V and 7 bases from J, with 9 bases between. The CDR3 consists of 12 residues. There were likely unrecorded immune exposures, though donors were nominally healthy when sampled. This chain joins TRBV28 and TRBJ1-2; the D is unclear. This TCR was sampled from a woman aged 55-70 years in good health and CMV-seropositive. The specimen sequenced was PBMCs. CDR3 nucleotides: TGTGCCAGCAGTTTGATGGTAGCTGGCTACACCTTC. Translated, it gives CASSLMVAGYTF.